This T cell receptor (beta chain) appears in the sequencing data of a study of T cell repertoires in cytomegalovirus infection. Study information: Both a matching HLA type and CMV infection were indicated by public TCR beta signatures. The study, taken as a whole, reports: Based on cumulative public TCR beta family frequency, carriers of CMV plus the relevant HLA were identified.

This clonotype was observed at least ten times. Its antigen remains unidentified. TCRdb passed the reads through MiXCR, listing each CDR3 protein once. The sample has under 800,000 distinct CDR3 sequences; roughly 24% are singletons. The CDR3 consists of 15 residues. Germline CDR1 reads SGHTA; CDR2 reads FQGNSA. Trimming at V came to 8 bases and at J to 5 bases, leaving 6 bases not matched to a gene. The V and J genes are TRBV7-2 and TRBJ2-5; 15 positions agree with TRBD2. This clonotype was obtained from a human donor in good health (CMV status not recorded). Some clones in this sample may be carry-over from other donors' samples. The sequencing input was CD8+ T cells from PBMCs. CDR3 bases: TGTGCCAGCTCCGGACTAGCGGGGGGGCGGGAGACCCAGTACTTC. This codes for CASSGLAGGRETQYF.